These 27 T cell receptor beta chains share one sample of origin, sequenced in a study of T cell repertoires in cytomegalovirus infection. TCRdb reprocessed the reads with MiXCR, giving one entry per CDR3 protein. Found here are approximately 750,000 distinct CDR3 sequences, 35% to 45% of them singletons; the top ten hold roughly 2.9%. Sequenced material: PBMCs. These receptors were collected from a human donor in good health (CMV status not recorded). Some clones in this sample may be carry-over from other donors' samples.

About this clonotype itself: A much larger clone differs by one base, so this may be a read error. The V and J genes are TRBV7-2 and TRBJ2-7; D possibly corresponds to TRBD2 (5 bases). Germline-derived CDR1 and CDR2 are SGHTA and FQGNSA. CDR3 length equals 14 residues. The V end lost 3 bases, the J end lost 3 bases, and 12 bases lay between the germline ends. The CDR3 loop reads CASSFFAGGYEQYF. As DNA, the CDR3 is TGTGCCAGCAGCTTTTTCGCTGGAGGCTACGAGCAGTACTTC.

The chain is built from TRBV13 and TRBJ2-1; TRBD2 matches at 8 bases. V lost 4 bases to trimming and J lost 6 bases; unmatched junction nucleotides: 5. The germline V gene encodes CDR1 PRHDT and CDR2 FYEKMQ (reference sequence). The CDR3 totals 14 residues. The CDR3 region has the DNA TGTGCCAGCAGCTCCGGGACTAGTAGCAATGAGCAGTTCTTC. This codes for CASSSGTSSNEQFF.

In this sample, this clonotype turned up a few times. The CDR3 nucleotides read TGTGCCAGCAGTTGGGGACAGGGTGTTTACGAGCAGTACTTC. Encoded protein: CASSWGQGVYEQYF. The chain has TRBV28 and TRBJ2-7, with 9 positions matching TRBD1. Germline CDR1 is MDHEN and CDR2 is SYDVKM. With 4 bases clipped from V and 4 bases from J, the junction kept 5 bases outside the gene matches. This CDR3 comprises 14 residues.

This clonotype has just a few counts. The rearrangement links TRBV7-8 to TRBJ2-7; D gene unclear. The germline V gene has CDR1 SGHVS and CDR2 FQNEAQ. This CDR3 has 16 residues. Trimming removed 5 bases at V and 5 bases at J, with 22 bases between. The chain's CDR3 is CASSPSARILRDEQYF. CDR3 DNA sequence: TGTGCCAGCAGCCCTAGTGCCAGGATTCTAAGGGACGAGCAGTACTTC.

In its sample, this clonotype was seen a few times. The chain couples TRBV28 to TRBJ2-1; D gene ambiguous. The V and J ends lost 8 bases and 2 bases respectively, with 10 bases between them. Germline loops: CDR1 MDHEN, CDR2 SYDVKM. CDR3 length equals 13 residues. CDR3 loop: CASLSKTYNEQFF. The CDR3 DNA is TGTGCCAGCCTGTCGAAAACCTACAATGAGCAGTTCTTC.

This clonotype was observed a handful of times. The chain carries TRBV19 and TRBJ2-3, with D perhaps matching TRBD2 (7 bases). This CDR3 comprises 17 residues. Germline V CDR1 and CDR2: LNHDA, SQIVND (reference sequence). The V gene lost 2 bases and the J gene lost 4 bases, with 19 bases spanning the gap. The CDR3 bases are TGTGCCAGTAGTATACAAGATAGGGGGGGGGCGGCAGATACGCAGTATTTT. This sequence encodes CASSIQDRGGAADTQYF.

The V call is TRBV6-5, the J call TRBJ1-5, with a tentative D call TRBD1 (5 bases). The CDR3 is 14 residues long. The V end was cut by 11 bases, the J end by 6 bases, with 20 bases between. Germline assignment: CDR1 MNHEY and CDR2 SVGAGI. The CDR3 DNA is TGTGCCGGCCGAGGGACTGCGGCGAGTCAGCCCCAGCATTTT. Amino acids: CAGRGTAASQPQHF.

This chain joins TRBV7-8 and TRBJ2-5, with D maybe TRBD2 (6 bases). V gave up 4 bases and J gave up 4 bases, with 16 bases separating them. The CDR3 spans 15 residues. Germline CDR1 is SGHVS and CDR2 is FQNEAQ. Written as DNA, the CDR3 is TGTGCCAGCAGCTCTGCGGGGTACCGTGTAGAGACCCAGTACTTC. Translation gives CASSSAGYRVETQYF.

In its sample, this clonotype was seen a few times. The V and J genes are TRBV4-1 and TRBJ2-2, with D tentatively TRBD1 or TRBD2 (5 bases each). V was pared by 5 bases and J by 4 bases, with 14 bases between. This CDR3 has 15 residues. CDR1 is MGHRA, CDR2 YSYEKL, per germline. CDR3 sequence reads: CASSYTTGPTGELFF. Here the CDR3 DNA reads TGCGCCAGCAGCTATACCACGGGGCCCACCGGGGAGCTGTTTTTT.

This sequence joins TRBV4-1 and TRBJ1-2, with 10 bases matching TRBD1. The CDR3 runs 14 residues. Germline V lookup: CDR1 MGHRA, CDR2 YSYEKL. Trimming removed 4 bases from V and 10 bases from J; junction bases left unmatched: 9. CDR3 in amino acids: CASSLVGTGDVYTF. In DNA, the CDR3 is TGCGCCAGCAGCCTTGTTGGGACAGGGGATGTCTACACCTTC.

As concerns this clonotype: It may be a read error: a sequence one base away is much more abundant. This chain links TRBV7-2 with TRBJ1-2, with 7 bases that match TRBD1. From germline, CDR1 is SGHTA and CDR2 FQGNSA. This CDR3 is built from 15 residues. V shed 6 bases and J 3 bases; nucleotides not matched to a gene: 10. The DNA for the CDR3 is TGTGCCAGCAGACGAGACAGGGTTTTCGACTATGGCTACACCTTC. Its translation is CASRRDRVFDYGYTF.

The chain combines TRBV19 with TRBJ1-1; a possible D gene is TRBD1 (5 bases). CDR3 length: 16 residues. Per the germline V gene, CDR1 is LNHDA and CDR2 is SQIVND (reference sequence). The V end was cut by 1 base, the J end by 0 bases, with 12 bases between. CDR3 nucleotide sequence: TGTGCCAGTAGTATAGGACAGACTACCCTGAACACTGAAGCTTTCTTT. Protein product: CASSIGQTTLNTEAFF.

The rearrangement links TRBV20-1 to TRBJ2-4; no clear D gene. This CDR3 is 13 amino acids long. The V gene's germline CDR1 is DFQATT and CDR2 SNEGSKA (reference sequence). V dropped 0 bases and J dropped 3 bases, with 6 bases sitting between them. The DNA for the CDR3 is TGCAGTGCTAGAGACTACAGCAAAAACATTCAGTACTTC. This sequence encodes CSARDYSKNIQYF.

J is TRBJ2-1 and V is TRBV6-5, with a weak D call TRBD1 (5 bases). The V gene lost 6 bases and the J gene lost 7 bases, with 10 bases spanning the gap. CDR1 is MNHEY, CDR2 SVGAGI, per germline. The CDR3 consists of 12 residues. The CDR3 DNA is TGTGCCAGCAGCCCACAGGTTAATGAGCAGTTCTTC. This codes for CASSPQVNEQFF.

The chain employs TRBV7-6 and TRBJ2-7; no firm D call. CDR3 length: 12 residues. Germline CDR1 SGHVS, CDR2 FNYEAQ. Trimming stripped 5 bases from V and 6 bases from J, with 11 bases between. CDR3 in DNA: TGTGCCAGCAGCCCCACCTACGGCGAGCAGTACTTC. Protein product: CASSPTYGEQYF.

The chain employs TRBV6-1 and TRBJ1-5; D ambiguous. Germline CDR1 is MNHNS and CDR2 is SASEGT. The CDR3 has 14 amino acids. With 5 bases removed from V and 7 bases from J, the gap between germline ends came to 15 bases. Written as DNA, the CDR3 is TGTGCCAGCAGTAGTTACGGTTCTCGGCAGCCCCAGCATTTT. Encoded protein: CASSSYGSRQPQHF.

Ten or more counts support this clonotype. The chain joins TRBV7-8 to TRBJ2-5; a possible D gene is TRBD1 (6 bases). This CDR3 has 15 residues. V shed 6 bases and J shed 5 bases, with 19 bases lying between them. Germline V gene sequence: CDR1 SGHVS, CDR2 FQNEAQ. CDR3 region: CASSTIQGLWETQYF. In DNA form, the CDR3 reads TGTGCCAGCAGTACGATACAGGGTTTGTGGGAGACCCAGTACTTC.

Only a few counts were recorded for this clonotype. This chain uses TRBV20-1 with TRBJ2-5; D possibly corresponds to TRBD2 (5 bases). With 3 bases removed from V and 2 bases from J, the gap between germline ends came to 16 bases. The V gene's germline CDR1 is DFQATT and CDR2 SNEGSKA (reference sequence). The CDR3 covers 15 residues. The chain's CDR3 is CSARRASPVQETQYF. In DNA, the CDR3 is TGCAGTGCTAGGAGGGCTAGCCCAGTTCAAGAGACCCAGTACTTC.

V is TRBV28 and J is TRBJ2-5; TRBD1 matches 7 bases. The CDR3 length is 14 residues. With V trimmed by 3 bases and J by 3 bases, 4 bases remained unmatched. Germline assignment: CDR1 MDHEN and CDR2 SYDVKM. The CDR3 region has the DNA TGTGCCAGCAGTTTTCCAGGGGGAAAAGAGACCCAGTACTTC. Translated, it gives CASSFPGGKETQYF.

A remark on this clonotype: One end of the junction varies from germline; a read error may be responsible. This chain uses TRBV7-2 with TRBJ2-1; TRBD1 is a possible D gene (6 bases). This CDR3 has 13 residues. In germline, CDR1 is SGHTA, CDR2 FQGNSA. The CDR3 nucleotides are TGTGCCAGAAGCTTAACTCGGGACATCGATCAGTTCTTC. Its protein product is CARSLTRDIDQFF.

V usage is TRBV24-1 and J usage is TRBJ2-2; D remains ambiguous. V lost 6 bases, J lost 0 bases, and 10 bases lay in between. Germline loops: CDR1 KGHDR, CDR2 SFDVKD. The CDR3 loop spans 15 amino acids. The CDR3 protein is CATSRQAPNTGELFF. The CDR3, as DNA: TGTGCCACCAGTAGGCAGGCCCCGAACACCGGGGAGCTGTTTTTT.

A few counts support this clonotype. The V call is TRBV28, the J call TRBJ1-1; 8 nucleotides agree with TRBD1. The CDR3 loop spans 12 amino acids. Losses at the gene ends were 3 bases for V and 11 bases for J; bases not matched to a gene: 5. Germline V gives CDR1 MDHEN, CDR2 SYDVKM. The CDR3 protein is CASSFGQGEAFF. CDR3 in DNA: TGTGCCAGCAGTTTCGGACAGGGTGAGGCTTTCTTT.

The CDR3 DNA reads TGTGCCTGGAGCCCGTCGTGGGCCTATAGCAATCAGCCCCAGCATTTT. It encodes CAWSPSWAYSNQPQHF. The rearrangement uses TRBV30 and TRBJ1-5, with D unclear. Between the trimmed V and J ends, which lost 3 bases and 0 bases, there was a span of 15 bases. From germline, CDR1 is GTSNPN and CDR2 SVGIG (reference sequence). The CDR3 loop spans 16 amino acids.

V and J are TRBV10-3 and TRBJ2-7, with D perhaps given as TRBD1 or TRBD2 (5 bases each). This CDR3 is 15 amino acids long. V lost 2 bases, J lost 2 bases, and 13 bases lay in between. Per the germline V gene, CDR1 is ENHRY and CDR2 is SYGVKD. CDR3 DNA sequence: TGTGCCATCAGTGAGCCTGGGGGAACCCCCTACGAGCAGTACTTC. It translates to CAISEPGGTPYEQYF.

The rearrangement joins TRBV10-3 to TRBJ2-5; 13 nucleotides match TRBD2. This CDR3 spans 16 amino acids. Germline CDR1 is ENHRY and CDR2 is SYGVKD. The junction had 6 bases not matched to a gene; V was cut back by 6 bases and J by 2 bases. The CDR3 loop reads CAIRNGLAGVQETQYF. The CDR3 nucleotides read TGTGCCATCAGAAATGGACTAGCGGGGGTGCAAGAGACCCAGTACTTC.

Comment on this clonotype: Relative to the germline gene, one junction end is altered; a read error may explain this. The CDR3 DNA reads TGTGCCAGCAGCTTACGGGGGGGGGTCCCCTACAATGATCAGTTCTTC. Its translation: CASSLRGGVPYNDQFF. The V call is TRBV7-2, the J call TRBJ2-1, with 8 bases lining up with TRBD2. Germline values: CDR1 SGHTA, CDR2 FQGNSA. The CDR3 extends over 16 amino acids.

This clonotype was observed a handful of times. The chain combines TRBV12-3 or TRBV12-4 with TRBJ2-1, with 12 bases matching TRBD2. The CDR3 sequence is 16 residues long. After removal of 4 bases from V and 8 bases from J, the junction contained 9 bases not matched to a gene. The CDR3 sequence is CASSSSSGRAVDEQFF. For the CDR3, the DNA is TGTGCCAGCAGTTCGTCTAGCGGGAGGGCGGTGGATGAGCAGTTCTTC.